The next 29 T cell receptor beta chains were all read from a single sample in a study of radiation and T cells in renal cell carcinoma. Time point: blood 4 weeks post-SBRT, at nephrectomy. As for treatment: 15 Gy SBRT to primary tumor, nephrectomy 4 weeks later. The repertoire was sequenced with immunoSEQ multiplex PCR; TCRdb's copy has only in-frame clones and lacks some. In the table there are some 44,000 clones, roughly 85% of which are singletons. Specimen: blood, collected from a patient whose treatment included radiotherapy and nephrectomy. The source is a woman aged 65 to 85 with renal cell carcinoma.

The rearrangement uses TRBV7-2 and TRBJ2-7; D might be TRBD1 (6 bases). Trimming took 2 bases from V and 7 from J, leaving 12 bases between them. The germline CDR1 and CDR2 sequences are SGHTA and FQGNSA. The length of the CDR3 is 13 residues. DNA of the CDR3: TGTGCCAGCAGCTTATGGGGGACAAGAGAGCAGTACTTC. It is translated as CASSLWGTREQYF.

This clone was detected only a few times. V gene TRBV7-9 combines with J gene TRBJ1-1; D gene unclear. Germline V gives CDR1 SEHNR, CDR2 FQNEAQ (reference sequence). CDR3 length: 13 amino acids. Trimming removed 2 bases from V and 1 base from J, with 5 bases in between. CDR3 region: CASSLQENTEAFF. The CDR3 coding sequence is TGTGCCAGCAGCTTACAGGAGAACACTGAAGCTTTCTTT.

The chain carries TRBV9 and TRBJ2-5, with D uncertain. The germline V and J ends were trimmed by 0 bases and 4 bases, with 10 bases remaining between them. Germline V gene data show CDR1 as SGDLS and CDR2 as YYNGEE. The CDR3 loop spans 14 amino acids. CDR3 DNA sequence: TGTGCCAGCAGCGTAGGGACCCCGGGAGAGACCCAGTACTTC. It codes for CASSVGTPGETQYF.

This chain links TRBV13 with TRBJ2-5; D is perhaps TRBD1 (5 bases). Trimming took 2 bases from V and 5 from J, leaving 18 bases between them. CDR1 and CDR2 (germline): PRHDT, FYEKMQ (reference sequence). The CDR3 sequence is 16 residues long. CDR3 nucleotide sequence: TGTGCCAGCAGCTTATGGTCGGCAGGGTATCGGGAGACCCAGTACTTC. Its translation is CASSLWSAGYRETQYF.

This clone was picked up one time. This sequence joins TRBV6-1 and TRBJ2-6; 7 bases fit TRBD1. The length of the CDR3 is 15 residues. V trimming: 6 bases; J trimming: 0 bases; junction bases outside the gene matches: 2. The V gene's germline CDR1 is MNHNS and CDR2 SASEGT. The CDR3 coding sequence is TGTGCCAGCAGGACAGGGAGCTCTGGGGCCAACGTCCTGACTTTC. Translation gives CASRTGSSGANVLTF.

This chain uses TRBV18 with TRBJ1-3, with 8 bases aligning to TRBD1. Per germline, CDR1 KGHSH and CDR2 LQKENI. The CDR3 loop spans 16 amino acids. V trimming: 5 bases; J trimming: 4 bases; junction bases outside the gene matches: 10. The CDR3 is CASSFGQGTAGNTIYF. The CDR3 DNA follows: TGTGCCAGCTCATTCGGACAGGGCACGGCCGGAAACACCATATATTTT.

The CDR3, as DNA: TGCGCCAGCAGCCAAGAACTGGACAAAGGCCAGCATTTT. Translated: CASSQELDKGQHF. The chain links TRBV4-1 to TRBJ1-5, with TRBD1 as a possible D gene (5 bases). Germline CDR1 and CDR2: MGHRA and YSYEKL. V lost 0 bases and J lost 12, with 12 bases in between. This CDR3 has 13 residues.

The chain employs TRBV10-2 and TRBJ1-5; 7 bases map to TRBD1. The CDR3 length is 17 residues. With 4 bases clipped from V and 7 bases from J, the junction kept 16 bases outside the gene matches. Germline assignment: CDR1 WSHSY and CDR2 SAAADI. The CDR3 loop is CASSGPQSTGFGQPQHF. Written as DNA, the CDR3 is TGCGCCAGCAGTGGGCCTCAATCGACAGGGTTCGGGCAGCCCCAGCATTTT.

The rearrangement uses TRBV4-1 and TRBJ1-1; no clear D gene. The CDR3 runs to 12 residues. V lost 0 bases to trimming and J lost 6 bases, with 5 bases between them. The germline CDR1 and CDR2 sequences are MGHRA and YSYEKL. The CDR3 spells CASSQDRAEAFF. The CDR3, as DNA: TGCGCCAGCAGCCAAGACCGGGCTGAAGCTTTCTTT.

J is TRBJ2-7 and V is TRBV10-3; TRBD2 matches at 13 bases. J gave up 3 bases and V 2 bases, and 7 bases lay outside the gene matches. The CDR3 covers 17 residues. CDR1 is ENHRY, CDR2 SYGVKD, per germline. The CDR3 bases are TGTGCCATCAGTGAGACCCCAGGACTAGCGGGAGACTACGAGCAGTACTTC. This encodes CAISETPGLAGDYEQYF.

This clone has a single count. CDR3 coding DNA: TGTGCCAGCAGTGGCTCTCCGGGACAGGGCCCCTACGAGCAGTACTTC. Translation: CASSGSPGQGPYEQYF. The chain combines TRBV25-1 with TRBJ2-7; 9 bases agree with TRBD1. V trimming: 4 bases; J trimming: 2 bases; junction bases outside the gene matches: 9. Germline V lookup: CDR1 MGHDK, CDR2 SYGVNS. The CDR3 extends over 16 amino acids.

The V call is TRBV14, the J call TRBJ2-5, with 11 nucleotides matching TRBD2. Per the germline V gene, CDR1 is SGHDN and CDR2 is FVKESK. J was trimmed by 2 bases and V by 6 bases; bases with no gene match: 5. The CDR3 extends over 15 amino acids. CDR3 amino acids: CASRPSGGPQETQYF. DNA of the CDR3: TGTGCCAGCAGGCCTAGCGGGGGGCCGCAAGAGACCCAGTACTTC.

The CDR3 reads CASSIGGSTDTQYF. CDR3 coding DNA: TGTGCCAGTAGTATAGGGGGCTCCACAGATACGCAGTATTTT. V gene TRBV19 combines with J gene TRBJ2-3; D perhaps matches TRBD1 (5 bases). There are 14 residues in the CDR3. Trimming pared 1 base from V and 2 bases from J, leaving 7 bases between. Germline CDR1 is LNHDA and CDR2 is SQIVND (reference sequence). The full variable domain, in which reference TRBV19 and TRBJ2-3 provide the parts outside the CDR3, is DGGITQSPKYLFRKEGQNVTLSCEQNLNHDAMYWYRQDPGQGLRLIYYSQIVNDFQKGDIAEGYSVSREKKESFPLTVTSAQKNPTAFYLCASSIGGSTDTQYFGPGTRLTVL.

This clone is labeled as large. The chain uses TRBV7-9 and TRBJ1-2, with D possibly TRBD1 on 5 matching bases. Germline V lookup: CDR1 SEHNR, CDR2 FQNEAQ (reference sequence). Between the trimmed V and J ends, which lost 5 bases and 3 bases, there was a span of 16 bases. This CDR3 is 15 amino acids long. The CDR3 spells CASSPGGATDYGYTF. CDR3 DNA: TGTGCCAGCAGCCCGGGAGGGGCTACGGACTATGGCTACACCTTC.

The chain's CDR3 is CASSLQGAETQYF. CDR3 nucleotides: TGTGCCAGCAGCCTTCAGGGGGCAGAGACCCAGTACTTC. This sequence joins TRBV25-1 and TRBJ2-5; 8 positions match TRBD1. The CDR3 has 13 amino acids. The ends lost 6 bases at V and 4 bases at J; junction bases unmatched: 4. From germline, CDR1 is MGHDK and CDR2 SYGVNS.

The rearrangement joins TRBV5-6 to TRBJ1-2; 8 nucleotides align to TRBD1. The V segment lost 4 bases and the J segment 2 bases; nucleotides outside the gene matches: 7. The CDR3 consists of 15 residues. Looked up from germline, CDR1 is SGHDT and CDR2 is YYEEEE. For the CDR3, the DNA is TGTGCCAGCAGCGTGACAGGGGCCACGAACTATGGCTACACCTTC. Its translation is CASSVTGATNYGYTF.

V gene TRBV7-2 combines with J gene TRBJ2-7; D gene ambiguous. CDR1 and CDR2 (germline): SGHTA, FQGNSA. Trimming shortened V by 1 base and J by 3 bases, and 7 bases separated the two germline ends. The length of the CDR3 is 13 residues. Here the CDR3 reads CASSLENSYEQYF. For the CDR3, the DNA is TGTGCCAGCAGCTTAGAAAATAGCTACGAGCAGTACTTC.

The rearrangement uses TRBV7-2 and TRBJ2-5; D is uncertain. V gave up 4 bases and J gave up 5 bases, with 11 bases separating them. CDR1 and CDR2 from the germline V gene are SGHTA and FQGNSA. The CDR3 has 13 residues. The CDR3 coding sequence is TGTGCCAGCAGCTCCTTAGCATCGGAGACCCAGTACTTC. Amino acid sequence: CASSSLASETQYF.

The V call is TRBV4-1, the J call TRBJ2-7, with 7 bases identical to TRBD1. Germline-derived CDR1 and CDR2 are MGHRA and YSYEKL. The CDR3 covers 14 residues. The V and J ends lost 1 base and 2 bases, in that order; junction bases with no gene match: 2. The CDR3 DNA sequence: TGCGCCAGCAGCCAAGTTCAGGGGGCCTACGAGCAGTACTTC. It is translated as CASSQVQGAYEQYF.

The genes are TRBV5-1 and TRBJ1-5; 7 bases align to TRBD1. With V trimmed by 0 bases and J by 6 bases, 0 bases remained unmatched. The CDR3 consists of 13 residues. CDR1 is SGHRS and CDR2 is YFSETQ in the germline V gene. The CDR3 sequence: CASSLGQGQPQHF. The CDR3 nucleotides are TGCGCCAGCAGCTTGGGACAGGGTCAGCCCCAGCATTTT.

This clone was seen more than once but under ten times. The genes are TRBV18 and TRBJ1-1; no clear D. This CDR3 has 13 amino acids. Germline CDR1 reads KGHSH; CDR2 reads LQKENI. V was cut by 3 bases and J by 3 bases, with 8 bases left in between. This CDR3 is CASSPLRDTEAFF. The DNA of the CDR3 is TGTGCCAGCTCACCCTTAAGGGACACTGAAGCTTTCTTT.

The V and J genes are TRBV25-1 and TRBJ2-7; 8 nucleotides match TRBD1. V dropped 3 bases and J dropped 2; count of bases not matched to a gene: 9. Germline CDR1 reads MGHDK; CDR2 reads SYGVNS. CDR3 length: 16 residues. CDR3 DNA sequence: TGTGCCAGCAGTGACTACTTGGACAGGGCAACCTACGAGCAGTACTTC. This gives the protein CASSDYLDRATYEQYF.

The count of this clone is one. The rearrangement joins TRBV15 to TRBJ1-4; TRBD1 matches at 8 bases. Germline loops: CDR1 LNHNV, CDR2 YYDKDF (reference sequence). The CDR3 length is 18 residues. V shed 4 bases and J 0 bases; nucleotides not matched to a gene: 10. This CDR3 reads CATSIPGTGSPTNEKLFF. The CDR3 nucleotides read TGTGCCACCAGCATTCCCGGGACAGGCTCCCCAACTAATGAAAAACTGTTTTTT.

This clone was detected only a few times. The V and J genes are TRBV29-1 and TRBJ1-1, with 7 bases aligning to TRBD1. V shed 6 bases, J shed 8 bases, and the junction held 12 bases outside the gene matches. The length of the CDR3 is 13 residues. Per the germline V gene, CDR1 is SQVTM and CDR2 is ANQGSEA. The DNA for the CDR3 is TGCAGCGTCGTTGGACAGGCCACGGGGGAAGCTTTCTTT. It translates to CSVVGQATGEAFF.

This chain joins TRBV5-1 and TRBJ2-3; 7 bases match TRBD2. J lost 0 bases, V lost 3 bases, and 4 bases had no gene match. Germline lookup yields CDR1 SGHRS and CDR2 YFSETQ. The CDR3 is 15 amino acids. The CDR3 DNA is TGCGCCAGCAGCTATACAGCGGGAAGCACAGATACGCAGTATTTT. Encoded protein: CASSYTAGSTDTQYF.

This chain uses TRBV10-3 with TRBJ1-6; D remains ambiguous. The CDR3 contains 14 residues. Trimming removed 3 bases from V and 5 bases from J, with 8 bases in between. The germline V gene has CDR1 ENHRY and CDR2 SYGVKD. In DNA, the CDR3 is TGTGCCATCAGTGACTCAACAGATAATTCACCCCTCCACTTT. Protein sequence: CAISDSTDNSPLHF.

The rearrangement links TRBV7-9 to TRBJ1-1; D not resolved. V was trimmed by 5 bases and J by 2 bases, leaving 15 bases between them. Per the germline V gene, CDR1 is SEHNR and CDR2 is FQNEAQ (reference sequence). This CDR3 spans 15 amino acids. The CDR3 DNA sequence: TGTGCCAGCAGCGAAAAGGTGGGGATTAACACTGAAGCTTTCTTT. This gives the protein CASSEKVGINTEAFF.

The count of this clone is one. The chain links TRBV5-4 to TRBJ2-1, with D uncertain. The CDR3 length is 15 residues. The ends were cut back, 2 bases at V and 5 bases at J, with 14 bases in the middle. The germline V gene has CDR1 SGHNT and CDR2 YYREEE (reference sequence). The CDR3 reads CASSFVGSSHNEQFF. The CDR3 bases are TGTGCCAGCAGCTTCGTAGGGTCATCCCACAATGAGCAGTTCTTC.

The chain joins TRBV30 to TRBJ1-1; a weak D match, TRBD1 (6 bases). This CDR3 spans 13 amino acids. In germline, CDR1 is GTSNPN, CDR2 SVGIG (reference sequence). The V and J ends lost 7 bases and 4 bases respectively, with 16 bases between them. The CDR3 here is CASETGSGTEAFF. CDR3 coding DNA: TGTGCCTCCGAAACAGGGAGTGGCACTGAAGCTTTCTTT.